Listed here are 7 T cell receptor beta chains from one sample, sequenced in a study of neoadjuvant nivolumab and ipilimumab in lung cancer. Measured with immunoSEQ multiplex PCR; TCRdb has only the in-frame clones, and not every one. The sample yields approximately 31,000 clones, under 95% seen once. Specimen: peripheral blood, collected after neoadjuvant nivolumab, alone or with ipilimumab, at or shortly before surgery. These receptors were collected from an adult with non-small cell lung cancer.

This chain uses TRBV5-1 with TRBJ2-2; D assignment may be TRBD1 or TRBD2 (5 bases each). The CDR3 is 14 amino acids. The germline CDR1 and CDR2 sequences are SGHRS and YFSETQ. V was pared by 3 bases and J by 3 bases, with 9 bases between. CDR3 in DNA: TGCGCCAGCAGCTGGGACCTTTACACCGGGGAGCTGTTTTTT. It codes for CASSWDLYTGELFF.

This chain uses TRBV5-1 with TRBJ2-1, with TRBD2 matching 11 bases. Trimming cost V 3 bases and J 6 bases; bases outside gene matches: 5. The CDR3 totals 15 residues. Per the germline V gene, CDR1 is SGHRS and CDR2 is YFSETQ. CDR3 in amino acids: CASSSDTSGSNEQFF. In nucleotides, the CDR3 is TGCGCCAGCAGCTCAGATACTAGCGGGAGCAATGAGCAGTTCTTC.

The chain is built from TRBV6-5 and TRBJ2-7, with 9 nucleotides matching TRBD1. Trimming took 2 bases from V and 4 from J; bases not matched to a gene: 6. Germline loops: CDR1 MNHEY, CDR2 SVGAGI. This CDR3 spans 15 amino acids. CDR3 DNA: TGTGCCAGCAGTTACCTGGGGACAGGGAATTACGAGCAGTACTTC. This translates into CASSYLGTGNYEQYF.

This chain connects TRBV5-1 to TRBJ1-2; 12 positions match TRBD1. This CDR3 is 19 amino acids long. The germline gives CDR1 SGHRS, CDR2 YFSETQ. V trimming: 1 base; J trimming: 0 bases; junction bases outside the gene matches: 10. CDR3 sequence reads: CASSLTPPGQGAANYGYTF. The DNA for the CDR3 is TGCGCCAGCAGCTTGACCCCCCCGGGACAGGGGGCGGCTAACTATGGCTACACCTTC.

This clone showed up just once. The chain employs TRBV6-5 and TRBJ2-7; D is possibly TRBD1 (6 bases). Deletions cut 2 bases from V and 6 bases from J, with 14 bases between. Germline V lookup: CDR1 MNHEY, CDR2 SVGAGI. The CDR3 runs to 14 residues. The CDR3 DNA follows: TGTGCCAGCAGTTACAACCAGGGGAGCAGCGAGCAGTACTTC. Translating it yields CASSYNQGSSEQYF.

The chain is built from TRBV18 and TRBJ2-1; a weak D match, TRBD2 (7 bases). Germline V lookup: CDR1 KGHSH, CDR2 LQKENI. CDR3 size: 15 residues. With 1 base removed from V and 10 bases from J, the gap between germline ends came to 17 bases. CDR3: CASSPLTRGAGEQFF. CDR3 DNA sequence: TGTGCCAGCTCACCACTAACCCGGGGGGCTGGGGAGCAGTTCTTC.

The chain carries TRBV11-2 and TRBJ1-1; D ambiguous. V was pared by 5 bases and J by 7 bases, with 20 bases between. The length of the CDR3 is 15 residues. The germline CDR1 and CDR2 sequences are SGHAT and FQNNGV. In nucleotides, the CDR3 is TGTGCCAGCAGCCCACCTACTTTTGGACGGTTTGAAGCTTTCTTT. Translating gives CASSPPTFGRFEAFF.